This T cell receptor beta chain derives from a study of T cell repertoires in cytomegalovirus infection. Germline V lookup: CDR1 SNHLY, CDR2 FYNNEI. Trimming cost V 4 bases and J 2 bases, with 14 bases left between them. The CDR3 totals 15 residues. With respect to this clonotype: No antigen is known for it.

Study findings and constraints: Clonotypes of TCR beta that were HLA-C-restricted and CMV-specific dominated the ex vivo response. The study identified carriers of CMV plus the relevant HLA from cumulative public TCR beta family frequency.

MiXCR, applied by TCRdb to the reads, yields one record per CDR3 protein. The data contain 900,000 to 950,000 distinct CDR3 sequences, about a third of them seen just once; the ten biggest clones take up roughly an eighth. The sequencing used cultured CD8+ T cells from PBMCs, collected from culture after CMV antigen stimulation. V is TRBV2 and J is TRBJ2-5; D uncertain. The sequence was obtained from a human donor in good health (CMV status not recorded). Some clones in this sample may be carry-over from other donors' samples. This CDR3 reads CASSGMGEAQETQYF. In nucleotides, the CDR3 is TGTGCCAGCAGTGGGATGGGTGAGGCGCAAGAGACCCAGTACTTC.